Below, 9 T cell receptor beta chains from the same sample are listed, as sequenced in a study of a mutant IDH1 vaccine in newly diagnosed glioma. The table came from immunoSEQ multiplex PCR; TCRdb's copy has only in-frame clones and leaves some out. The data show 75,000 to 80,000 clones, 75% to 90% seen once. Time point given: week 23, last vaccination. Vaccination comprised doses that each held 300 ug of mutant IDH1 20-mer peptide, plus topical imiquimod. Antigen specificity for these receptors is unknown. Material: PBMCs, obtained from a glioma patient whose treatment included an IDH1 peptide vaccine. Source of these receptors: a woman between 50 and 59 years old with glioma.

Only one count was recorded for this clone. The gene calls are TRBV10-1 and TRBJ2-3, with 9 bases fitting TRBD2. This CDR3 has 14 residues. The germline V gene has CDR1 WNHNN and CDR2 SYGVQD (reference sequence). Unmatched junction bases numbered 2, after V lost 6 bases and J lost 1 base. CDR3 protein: CASSRTSGTDTQYF. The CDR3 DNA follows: TGCGCCAGCAGCCGGACTAGCGGCACAGATACGCAGTATTTT.

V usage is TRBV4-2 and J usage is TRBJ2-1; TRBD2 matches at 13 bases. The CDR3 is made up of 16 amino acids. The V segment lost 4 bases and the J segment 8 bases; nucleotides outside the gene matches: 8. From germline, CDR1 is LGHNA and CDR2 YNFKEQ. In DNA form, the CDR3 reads TGTGCCAGCAGCCGGACTAGCGGGAGCATGGAGGATGAGCAGTTCTTC. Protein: CASSRTSGSMEDEQFF.

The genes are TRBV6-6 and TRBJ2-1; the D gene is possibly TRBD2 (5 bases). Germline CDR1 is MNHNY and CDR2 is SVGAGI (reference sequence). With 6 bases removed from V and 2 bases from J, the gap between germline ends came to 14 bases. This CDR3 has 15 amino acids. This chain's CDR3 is CASSPSLRAYNEQFF. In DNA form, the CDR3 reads TGTGCCAGCAGCCCTTCCCTGCGGGCCTACAATGAGCAGTTCTTC.

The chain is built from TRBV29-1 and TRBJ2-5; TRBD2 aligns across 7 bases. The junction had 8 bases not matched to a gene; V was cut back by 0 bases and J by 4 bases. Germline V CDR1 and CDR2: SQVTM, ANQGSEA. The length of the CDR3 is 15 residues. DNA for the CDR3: TGCAGCGTTGAAGATTGGGGCGGGAGCGCAGAGACCCAGTACTTC. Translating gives CSVEDWGGSAETQYF.

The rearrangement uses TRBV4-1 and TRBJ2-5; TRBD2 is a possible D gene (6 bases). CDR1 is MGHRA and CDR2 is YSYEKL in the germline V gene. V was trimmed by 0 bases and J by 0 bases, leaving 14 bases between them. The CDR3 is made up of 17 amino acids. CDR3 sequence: CASSQELTRGDQETQYF. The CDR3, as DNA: TGCGCCAGCAGCCAAGAGTTGACTAGAGGGGACCAAGAGACCCAGTACTTC.

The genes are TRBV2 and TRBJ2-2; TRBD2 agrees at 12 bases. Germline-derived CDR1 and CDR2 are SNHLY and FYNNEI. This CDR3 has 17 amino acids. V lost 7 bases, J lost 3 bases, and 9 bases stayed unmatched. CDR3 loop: CASTPSRLAGDTGELFF. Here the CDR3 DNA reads TGTGCCAGCACCCCCTCGAGACTAGCGGGAGACACCGGGGAGCTGTTTTTT.

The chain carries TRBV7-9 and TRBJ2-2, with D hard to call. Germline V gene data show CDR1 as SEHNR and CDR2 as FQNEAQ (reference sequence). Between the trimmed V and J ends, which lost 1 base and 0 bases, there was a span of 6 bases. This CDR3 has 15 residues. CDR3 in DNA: TGTGCCAGCAGCTTAGGAAGGACGAACACCGGGGAGCTGTTTTTT. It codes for CASSLGRTNTGELFF.

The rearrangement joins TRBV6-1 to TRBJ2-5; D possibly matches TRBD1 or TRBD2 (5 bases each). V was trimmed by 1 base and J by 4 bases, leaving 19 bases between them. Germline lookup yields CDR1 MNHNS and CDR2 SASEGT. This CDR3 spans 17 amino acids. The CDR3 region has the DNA TGTGCCAGCAGTGAAGTCCTGCCTAGAGCAGGGAGAGAGACCCAGTACTTC. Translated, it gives CASSEVLPRAGRETQYF.

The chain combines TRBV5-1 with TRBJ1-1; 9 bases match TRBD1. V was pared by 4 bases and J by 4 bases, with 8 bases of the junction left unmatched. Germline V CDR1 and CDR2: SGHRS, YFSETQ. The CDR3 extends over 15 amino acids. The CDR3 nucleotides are TGCGCCAGCAGCACTGCGGGGACAGGGCGCACTGAAGCTTTCTTT. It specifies CASSTAGTGRTEAFF.